Each of the 16 T cell receptor beta chains below was sequenced from the same sample in a study of glioma-infiltrating T cells. Amplification of TCR alpha and beta CDR3 regions from RNA used iRepertoire nested multiplex PCR. TCRdb re-called the multiplex PCR reads through MiXCR, storing one row per CDR3 protein. This sample yields more than 100,000 distinct CDR3 sequences, of which around 29% are seen a single time; 44% belongs to the top ten. Sequencing was done on a sample of glioma tissue, nonneoplastic brain tissue, or PBMCs (not recorded which). These TCRs come from a human donor with low-grade glioma or glioblastoma, undergoing nonglioma brain surgery, or in good health (not recorded which).

The sample holds many counts of this clonotype. As DNA, the CDR3 is TGTGCCAGCAGCCTACTCCGGACAGGGAATAGTCAGGGCGAGCAGTACTTC. Translating it yields CASSLLRTGNSQGEQYF. V usage is TRBV7-2 and J usage is TRBJ2-7; 8 bases agree with TRBD1. The CDR3 loop spans 17 amino acids. The J segment lost 6 bases and the V segment lost 5 bases, leaving 18 bases of the junction unmatched. Germline lookup yields CDR1 SGHTA and CDR2 FQGNSA.

This clonotype was picked up many times. V is TRBV6-1 and J is TRBJ2-3, with no clear D. The CDR3 totals 14 residues. Germline V gene sequence: CDR1 MNHNS, CDR2 SASEGT. Trimming shortened V by 5 bases and J by 1 base, and 10 bases separated the two germline ends. CDR3 nucleotides: TGTGCCAGCAGTTTCGGCGTGGGCACAGATACGCAGTATTTT. This translates into CASSFGVGTDTQYF.

This clonotype occurred a few times. The chain couples TRBV7-6 to TRBJ2-7, with D possibly being TRBD1 (5 bases). Germline V gene lookup returns CDR1 SGHVS and CDR2 FNYEAQ. The CDR3 extends over 15 amino acids. V was clipped by 1 base and J by 3 bases, with 13 bases between them. This CDR3 is CASSLGSGFDYEQYF. The CDR3 nucleotides are TGTGCCAGCAGCTTAGGGTCAGGGTTCGACTACGAGCAGTACTTC. Filled out from reference TRBV7-6 and TRBJ2-7, the complete variable domain reads GAGVSQSPRYKVTKRGQDVALRCDPISGHVSLYWYRQALGQGPEFLTYFNYEAQQDKSGLPNDRFSAERPEGSISTLTIQRTEQRDSAMYRCASSLGSGFDYEQYFGPGTRLTVT.

In this sample, this clonotype turned up many times. The V gene is TRBV6-1, the J gene TRBJ2-3, with D possibly being TRBD1 or TRBD2 (6 bases each). V was cut by 2 bases and J by 5 bases, with 17 bases left in between. Germline CDR1 is MNHNS and CDR2 is SASEGT. The CDR3 loop spans 16 amino acids. This CDR3 reads CASSESGLSRGDTQYF. For the CDR3, the DNA is TGTGCCAGCAGTGAATCGGGACTTTCCAGGGGAGATACGCAGTATTTT.

This clonotype came up a few times. The V and J genes are TRBV4-2 and TRBJ2-1; no clear D. The germline CDR1 and CDR2 sequences are LGHNA and YNFKEQ. This CDR3 is built from 15 residues. Trimming took 4 bases from V and 0 from J, leaving 10 bases between them. The CDR3 protein is CASSPTWGSYNEQFF. The DNA for the CDR3 is TGTGCCAGCAGCCCTACCTGGGGCTCCTACAATGAGCAGTTCTTC.

The sample holds many counts of this clonotype. The chain links TRBV7-9 to TRBJ1-3, with D possibly TRBD1 on 5 matching bases. The germline V and J ends were trimmed by 5 bases and 0 bases, with 11 bases remaining between them. Per germline, CDR1 SEHNR and CDR2 FQNEAQ (reference sequence). The CDR3 contains 15 residues. CDR3 coding DNA: TGTGCCAGCAGCAACTCGACAGTCTCTGGAAACACCATATATTTT. Translating it yields CASSNSTVSGNTIYF.

The chain carries TRBV4-2 and TRBJ1-5; D ambiguous. V was shortened by 0 bases and J by 4 bases, with 7 bases between the two germline ends. This CDR3 comprises 14 residues. Germline assignment: CDR1 LGHNA and CDR2 YNFKEQ. The CDR3 DNA reads TGTGCCAGCAGCCAAGACACCGCAAATCAGCCCCAGCATTTT. This encodes CASSQDTANQPQHF.

There are many counts of this clonotype. The V gene is TRBV11-2, the J gene TRBJ1-3; weak D call: TRBD1 (5 bases). In germline, CDR1 is SGHAT, CDR2 FQNNGV. The CDR3 spans 15 residues. Trimming removed 2 bases at V and 2 bases at J, with 10 bases between. The CDR3 sequence is CASSLRDRTGNTIYF. CDR3 in DNA: TGTGCCAGCAGCTTAAGAGACAGAACTGGAAACACCATATATTTT.

As regards this clonotype: This sequence may be a read error, since a much larger clone differs from it by one base. CDR3 region: CASSQTNF. As DNA, the CDR3 is TGTGCCAGCAGTCAGACTAACTTC. The V gene is TRBV28, the J gene TRBJ2-4, with D possibly matching TRBD2 (5 bases). Germline V gene lookup returns CDR1 MDHEN and CDR2 SYDVKM. CDR3 length: 8 amino acids.

This clonotype was observed at least ten times. The chain joins TRBV2 to TRBJ2-5; D may correspond to TRBD1 or TRBD2 (6 bases each). Germline V CDR1 and CDR2: SNHLY, FYNNEI. The V end lost 4 bases, the J end lost 1 base, and 13 bases lay between the germline ends. The CDR3 sequence is 15 residues long. In nucleotides, the CDR3 is TGTGCCAGCAGTGTAGAGAGGGGGGCCCAAGAGACCCAGTACTTC. Its translation is CASSVERGAQETQYF.

Many counts were recorded for this clonotype. The chain links TRBV6-1 to TRBJ1-1, with 8 nucleotides matching TRBD1. V lost 6 bases and J lost 11; bases outside the gene matches: 14. The CDR3 loop spans 14 amino acids. Germline values: CDR1 MNHNS, CDR2 SASEGT. The CDR3 spells CASSLRTGYLRAFF. DNA for the CDR3: TGTGCCAGCAGCCTACGGACAGGGTATCTTAGGGCTTTCTTT.

At least ten counts were recorded for this clonotype. This chain connects TRBV28 to TRBJ2-1; 7 bases are shared with TRBD2. Germline lookup yields CDR1 MDHEN and CDR2 SYDVKM. The J segment lost 5 bases and the V segment lost 8 bases, leaving 3 bases of the junction unmatched. The CDR3 sequence is 12 residues long. CDR3 DNA: TGTGCCAGCGGGACTAATAACAATGAGCAGTTCTTC. Its translation is CASGTNNNEQFF.

The V call is TRBV29-1, the J call TRBJ2-1, with D perhaps TRBD2 (6 bases). Trimming pared 1 base from V and 0 bases from J, leaving 28 bases between. CDR1 and CDR2 from the germline V gene are SQVTM and ANQGSEA. The CDR3 is 21 amino acids. The CDR3 here is CSVEGAGFSPPTLSSYNEQFF. In nucleotides, the CDR3 is TGCAGCGTTGAAGGGGCGGGATTCAGTCCCCCGACCCTGAGCTCCTACAATGAGCAGTTCTTC.

At least ten counts were recorded for this clonotype. The rearrangement links TRBV4-1 to TRBJ2-7, with D perhaps given as TRBD1 or TRBD2 (6 bases each). Germline V gene sequence: CDR1 MGHRA, CDR2 YSYEKL. The length of the CDR3 is 13 residues. Trimming removed 1 base from V and 6 bases from J, with 10 bases in between. This chain's CDR3 is CASSQAKGGEQYF. CDR3 coding DNA: TGCGCCAGCAGCCAAGCCAAGGGGGGCGAGCAGTACTTC.

The chain is built from TRBV29-1 and TRBJ1-1; TRBD1 matches at 7 bases. Germline V gene sequence: CDR1 SQVTM, CDR2 ANQGSEA. After removal of 7 bases from V and 0 bases from J, the junction contained 5 bases not matched to a gene. The CDR3 is 13 amino acids. The CDR3, as DNA: TGCAGCGCCGCGGGACAGTTGAACACTGAAGCTTTCTTT. This sequence encodes CSAAGQLNTEAFF.

Concerning this clonotype itself: A much larger clone lies one base from this, so it may be a read error. The chain combines TRBV7-9 with TRBJ2-7; 10 positions agree with TRBD1. The CDR3 sequence is 14 residues long. In germline, CDR1 is SEHNR, CDR2 FQNEAQ (reference sequence). In DNA, the CDR3 is TGTGCCAGCACCCCGGGACAGGGGCTCTACGGGCAGTACTTC. Amino acids: CASTPGQGLYGQYF. Combining the CDR3 with reference TRBV7-9 and TRBJ2-7 gives the whole variable domain DTGVSQNPRHKITKRGQNVTFRCDPISEHNRLYWYRQTLGQGPEFLTYFQNEAQLEKSRLLSDRFSAERPKGSFSTLEIQRTEQGDSAMYLCASTPGQGLYGQYFGPGTRLTVT.